This T cell receptor beta chain was profiled in a study of shared clonotypes between healthy human individuals. The repertoire was sequenced with immunoSEQ multiplex PCR; TCRdb's copy has only in-frame clones and lacks some. The sample shows fewer than 550,000 clones, about 75% of them seen only once. The CDR3 is 14 amino acids. Germline assignment: CDR1 MDHEN and CDR2 SYDVKM. J was trimmed by 4 bases and V by 3 bases; bases with no gene match: 5. The rearrangement joins TRBV28 to TRBJ2-7; TRBD1 matches 8 bases. The sample consisted of PBMCs. The clonotype comes from a woman between 40 and 55 years old in good health. Some clones in this sample may be carry-over from other donors' samples. As DNA, the CDR3 is TGTGCCAGCAGTTTCGACAGGGGTGGGTACGAGCAGTACTTC. Translating it yields CASSFDRGGYEQYF.